This TCR beta chain was profiled in a study of beta chain features in type 1 diabetes. The germline gives CDR1 SGHTA, CDR2 FQGNSA. The V and J ends lost 5 bases and 12 bases, in that order; junction bases with no gene match: 8. This CDR3 region has 14 residues. cDNA synthesis used the whole RNA isolate, giving expressed TCRB sequences. Clones were sequenced by immunoSEQ multiplex PCR, and TCRdb holds only the in-frame ones, with some missing. The sample yields about 240,000 clones, 27% seen once. This clone was picked up many times. The clonotype was recovered from a young man in good health. The chain combines TRBV7-2 with TRBJ2-5; 14 bases line up with TRBD2. Sequenced input: central memory CD4+ T cells from blood. The CDR3 DNA reads TGTGCCAGCAGCCCCGGACTAGCGGGAGGATCCAAGTACTTC. Its translation is CASSPGLAGGSKYF.